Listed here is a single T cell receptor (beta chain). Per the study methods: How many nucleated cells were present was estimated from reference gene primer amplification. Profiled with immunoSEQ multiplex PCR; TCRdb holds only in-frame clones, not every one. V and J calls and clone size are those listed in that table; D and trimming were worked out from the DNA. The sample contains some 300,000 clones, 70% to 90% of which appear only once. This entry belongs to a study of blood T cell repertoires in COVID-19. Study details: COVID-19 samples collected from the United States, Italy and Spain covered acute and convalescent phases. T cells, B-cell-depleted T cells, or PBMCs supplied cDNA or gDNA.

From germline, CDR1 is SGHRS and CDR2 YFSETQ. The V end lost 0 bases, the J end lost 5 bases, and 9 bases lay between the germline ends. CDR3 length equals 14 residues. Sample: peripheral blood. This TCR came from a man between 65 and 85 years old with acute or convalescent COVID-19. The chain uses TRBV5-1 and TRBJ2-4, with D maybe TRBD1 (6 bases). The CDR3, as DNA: TGCGCCAGCAGCTTGGCAGGGGACGAAAACATTCAGTACTTC. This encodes CASSLAGDENIQYF. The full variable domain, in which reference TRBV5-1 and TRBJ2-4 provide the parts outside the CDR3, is KAGVTQTPRYLIKTRGQQVTLSCSPISGHRSVSWYQQTPGQGLQFLFEYFSETQRNKGNFPGRFSGRQFSNSRSEMNVSTLELGDSALYLCASSLAGDENIQYFGAGTRLSVL.